What follows describes a single TCR beta chain. Its antigen remains unidentified. Deletions cut 5 bases from V and 3 bases from J, with 19 bases between. The germline V gene encodes CDR1 SGHRS and CDR2 YFSETQ. CDR3 length equals 16 residues. The study ran its PCR with 60 Vbeta and 13 Jbeta primers. The protocol was immunoSEQ multiplex PCR, while the TCRdb copy is restricted to in-frame clones and leaves out a portion. Of about 190,000 clones detected, 65% to 85% appear once; the ten largest clones hold less than 6%. The data derive from a study of cytomegalovirus exposure and HLA in healthy donors. Study outcomes and limitations: Several V segments, TRBV6-2 and TRBV6-3 among them, could not be told apart and were dropped.

This clonotype was sampled from a woman aged 25 to 39 in good health and CMV-seropositive. The sample comprised PBMCs. J is TRBJ2-3 and V is TRBV5-1; possible D gene TRBD2, 7 bases. Here the CDR3 reads CASSGRDTYWTDTQYF. In DNA form, the CDR3 reads TGCGCCAGCAGTGGGAGGGACACCTACTGGACAGATACGCAGTATTTT.